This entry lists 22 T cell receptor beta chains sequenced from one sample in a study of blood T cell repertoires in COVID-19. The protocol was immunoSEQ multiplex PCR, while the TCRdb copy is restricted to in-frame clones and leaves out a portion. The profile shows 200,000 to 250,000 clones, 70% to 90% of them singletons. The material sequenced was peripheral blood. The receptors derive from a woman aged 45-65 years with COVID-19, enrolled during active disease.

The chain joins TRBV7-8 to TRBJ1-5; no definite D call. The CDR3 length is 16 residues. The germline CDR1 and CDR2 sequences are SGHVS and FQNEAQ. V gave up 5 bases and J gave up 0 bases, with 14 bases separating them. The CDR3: CASSRNRVLSNQPQHF. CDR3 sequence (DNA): TGTGCCAGCAGCCGCAACCGGGTCCTTAGCAATCAGCCCCAGCATTTT.

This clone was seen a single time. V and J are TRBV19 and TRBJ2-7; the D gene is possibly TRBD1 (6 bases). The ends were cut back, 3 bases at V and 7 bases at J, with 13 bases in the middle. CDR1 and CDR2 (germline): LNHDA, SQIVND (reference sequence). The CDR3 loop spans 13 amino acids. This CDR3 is CASSMSPGEEQYF. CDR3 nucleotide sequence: TGTGCCAGTAGTATGTCCCCAGGGGAAGAGCAGTACTTC.

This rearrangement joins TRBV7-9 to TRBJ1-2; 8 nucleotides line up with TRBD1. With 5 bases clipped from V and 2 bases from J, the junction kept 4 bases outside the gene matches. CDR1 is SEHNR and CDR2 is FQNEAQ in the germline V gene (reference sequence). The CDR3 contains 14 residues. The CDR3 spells CASSPRGQNYGYTF. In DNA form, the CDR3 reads TGTGCCAGCAGCCCCAGGGGGCAAAACTATGGCTACACCTTC.

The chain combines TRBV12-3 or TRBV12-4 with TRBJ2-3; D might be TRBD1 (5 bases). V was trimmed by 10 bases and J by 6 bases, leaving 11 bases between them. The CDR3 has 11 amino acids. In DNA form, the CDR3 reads TGTGCCACCAGGGCTGTGGATACGCAGTATTTT. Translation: CATRAVDTQYF.

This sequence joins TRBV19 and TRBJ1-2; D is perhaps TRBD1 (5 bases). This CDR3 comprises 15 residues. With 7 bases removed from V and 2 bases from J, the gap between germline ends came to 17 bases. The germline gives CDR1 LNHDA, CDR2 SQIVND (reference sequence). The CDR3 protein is CASTPNWGGNYGYTF. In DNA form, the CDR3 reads TGTGCCAGTACCCCCAATTGGGGGGGAAACTATGGCTACACCTTC.

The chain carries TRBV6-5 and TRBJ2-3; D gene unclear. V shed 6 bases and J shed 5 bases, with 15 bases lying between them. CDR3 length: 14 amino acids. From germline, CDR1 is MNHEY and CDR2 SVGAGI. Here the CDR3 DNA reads TGTGCCAGCAGCCCCCCCTGGCAGGTAGATACGCAGTATTTT. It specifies CASSPPWQVDTQYF.

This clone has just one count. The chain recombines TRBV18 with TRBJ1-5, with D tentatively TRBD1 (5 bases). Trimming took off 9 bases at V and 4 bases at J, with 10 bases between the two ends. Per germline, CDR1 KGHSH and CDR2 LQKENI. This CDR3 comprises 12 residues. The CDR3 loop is CASSGGNQPQHF. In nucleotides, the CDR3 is TGTGCCAGTTCCGGGGGAAATCAGCCCCAGCATTTT.

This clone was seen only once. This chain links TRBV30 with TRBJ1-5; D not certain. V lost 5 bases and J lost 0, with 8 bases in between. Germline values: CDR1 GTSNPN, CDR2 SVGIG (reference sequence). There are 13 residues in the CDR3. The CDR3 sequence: CAWSQDSNQPQHF. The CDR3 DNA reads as TGTGCCTGGTCCCAGGATAGCAATCAGCCCCAGCATTTT.

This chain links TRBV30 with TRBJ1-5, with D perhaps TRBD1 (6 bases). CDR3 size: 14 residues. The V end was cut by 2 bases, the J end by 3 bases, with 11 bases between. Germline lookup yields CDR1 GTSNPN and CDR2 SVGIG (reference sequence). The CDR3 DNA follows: TGTGCCTGGAGTCCTACAGGGAACAATCAGCCCCAGCATTTT. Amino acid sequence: CAWSPTGNNQPQHF.

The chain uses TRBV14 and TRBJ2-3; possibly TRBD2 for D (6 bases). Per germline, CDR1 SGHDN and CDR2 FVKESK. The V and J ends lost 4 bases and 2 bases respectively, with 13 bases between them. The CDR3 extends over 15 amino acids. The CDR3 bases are TGTGCCAGCAGCCCCATGGGGAGGTACACAGATACGCAGTATTTT. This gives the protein CASSPMGRYTDTQYF.

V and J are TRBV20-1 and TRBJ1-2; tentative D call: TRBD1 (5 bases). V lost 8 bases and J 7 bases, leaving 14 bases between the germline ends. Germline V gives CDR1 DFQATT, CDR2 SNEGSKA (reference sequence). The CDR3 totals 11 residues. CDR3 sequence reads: CSISEGVGYTF. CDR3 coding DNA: TGCAGTATTTCAGAAGGGGTTGGCTACACCTTC.

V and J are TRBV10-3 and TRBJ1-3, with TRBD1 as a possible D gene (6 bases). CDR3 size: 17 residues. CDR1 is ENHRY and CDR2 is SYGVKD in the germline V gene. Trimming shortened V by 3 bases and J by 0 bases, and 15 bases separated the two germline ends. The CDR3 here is CAISDPRGSPSGNTIYF. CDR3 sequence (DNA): TGTGCCATCAGTGACCCCAGGGGTTCGCCCTCTGGAAACACCATATATTTT.

The CDR3 DNA sequence: TGTGCCAGCAGCTTAACCCGGGGGGGCCCCTACGAGCAGTACTTC. This gives the protein CASSLTRGGPYEQYF. V usage is TRBV11-1 and J usage is TRBJ2-7; TRBD2 agrees at 8 bases. Germline CDR1 reads SGHAT; CDR2 reads FQDESV (reference sequence). J was trimmed by 2 bases and V by 2 bases; bases with no gene match: 5. The CDR3 contains 15 residues.

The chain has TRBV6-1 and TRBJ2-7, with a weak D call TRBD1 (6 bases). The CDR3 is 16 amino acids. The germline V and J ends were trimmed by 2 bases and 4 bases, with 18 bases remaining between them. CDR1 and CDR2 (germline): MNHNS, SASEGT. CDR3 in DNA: TGTGCCAGCAGTGAACCTGTTAGGACAGACGATTACGAGCAGTACGTC. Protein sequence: CASSEPVRTDDYEQYV.

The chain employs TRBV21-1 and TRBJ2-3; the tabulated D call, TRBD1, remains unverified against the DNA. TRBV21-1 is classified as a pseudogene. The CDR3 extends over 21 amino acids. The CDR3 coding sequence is TGTGCCAGCAGCAAAGCGCGTATTACAATGACAGGCCGACCTCTAATGGATACGCAGTATTTT. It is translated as CASSKARITMTGRPLMDTQYF.

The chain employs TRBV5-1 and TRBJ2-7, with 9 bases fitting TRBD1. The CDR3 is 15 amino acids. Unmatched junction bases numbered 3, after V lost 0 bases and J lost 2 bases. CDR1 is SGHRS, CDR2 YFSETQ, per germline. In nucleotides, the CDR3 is TGCGCCAGCAGCTTGGCCGACAGGGGGACCTACGAGCAGTACGTC. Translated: CASSLADRGTYEQYV.

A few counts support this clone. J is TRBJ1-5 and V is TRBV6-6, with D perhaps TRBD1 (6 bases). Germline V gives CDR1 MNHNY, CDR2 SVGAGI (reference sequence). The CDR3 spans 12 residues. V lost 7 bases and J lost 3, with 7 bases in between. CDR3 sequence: CASMGANQPQHF. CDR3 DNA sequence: TGTGCCAGCATGGGGGCCAATCAGCCCCAGCATTTT.

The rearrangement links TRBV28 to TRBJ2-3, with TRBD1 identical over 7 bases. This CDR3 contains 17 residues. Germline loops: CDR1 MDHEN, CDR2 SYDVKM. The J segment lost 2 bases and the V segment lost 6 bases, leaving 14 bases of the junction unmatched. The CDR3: CASSLLTGTDNTDTQYF. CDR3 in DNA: TGTGCCAGCAGCCTCTTAACCGGGACAGACAACACAGATACGCAGTATTTT.

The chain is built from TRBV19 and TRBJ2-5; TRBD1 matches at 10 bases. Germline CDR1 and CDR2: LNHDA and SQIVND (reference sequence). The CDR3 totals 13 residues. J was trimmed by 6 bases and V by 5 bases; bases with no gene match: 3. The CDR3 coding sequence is TGTGCCAGTAGTCCCGACAGGGGGCAGACCCAGTACTTC. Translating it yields CASSPDRGQTQYF.

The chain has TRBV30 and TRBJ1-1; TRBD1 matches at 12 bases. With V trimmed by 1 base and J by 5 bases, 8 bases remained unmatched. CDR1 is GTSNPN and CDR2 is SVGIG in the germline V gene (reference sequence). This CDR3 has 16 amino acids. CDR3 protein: CAWSAGTGGRGTEAFF. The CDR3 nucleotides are TGTGCCTGGAGTGCCGGGACAGGGGGCCGGGGGACTGAAGCTTTCTTT.

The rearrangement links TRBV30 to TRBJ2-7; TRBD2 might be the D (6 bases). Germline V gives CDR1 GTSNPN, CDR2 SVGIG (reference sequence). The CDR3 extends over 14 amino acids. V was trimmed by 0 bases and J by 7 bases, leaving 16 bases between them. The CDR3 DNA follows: TGTGCCTGGAGTGTAGGTAAACTAGCTGAGGAGCAGTACGTC. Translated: CAWSVGKLAEEQYV.

In DNA form, the CDR3 reads TGTGCCAGCAGCGCACAGGGGGCCAACACTGAAGCTTTCTTT. Translation gives CASSAQGANTEAFF. This chain connects TRBV2 to TRBJ1-1; 9 positions agree with TRBD1. This CDR3 contains 14 residues. Looked up from germline, CDR1 is SNHLY and CDR2 is FYNNEI. V was pared by 6 bases and J by 2 bases, with 4 bases of the junction left unmatched.